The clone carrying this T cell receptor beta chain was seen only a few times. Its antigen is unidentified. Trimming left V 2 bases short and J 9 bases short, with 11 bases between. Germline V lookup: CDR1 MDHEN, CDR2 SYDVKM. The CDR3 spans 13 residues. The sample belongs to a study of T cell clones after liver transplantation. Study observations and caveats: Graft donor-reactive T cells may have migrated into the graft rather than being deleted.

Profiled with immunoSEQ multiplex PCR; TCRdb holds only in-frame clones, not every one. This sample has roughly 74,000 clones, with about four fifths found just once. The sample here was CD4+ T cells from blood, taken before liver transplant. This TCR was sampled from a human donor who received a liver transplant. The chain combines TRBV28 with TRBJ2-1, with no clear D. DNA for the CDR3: TGTGCCAGCAGTTTACCACAGTGGGGTGAGCAGTTCTTC. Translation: CASSLPQWGEQFF. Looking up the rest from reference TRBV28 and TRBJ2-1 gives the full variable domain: DVKVTQSSRYLVKRTGEKVFLECVQDMDHENMFWYRQDPGLGLRLIYFSYDVKMKEKGDIPEGYSVSREKKERFSLILESASTNQTSMYLCASSLPQWGEQFFGPGTRLTVL.